The text below deals with one TCR beta chain. In the source study's methods: Estimates of nucleated cell counts were drawn from the amplification of reference gene primers. Here immunoSEQ multiplex PCR was the method, and the copy in TCRdb shows in-frame clones only, minus some. V and J calls and clone size are as listed in that table; D and trimming were resolved from the DNA. The profile shows about 98,000 clones, 87% of them singletons. Per germline, CDR1 LNHDA and CDR2 SQIVND (reference sequence). Losses at the gene ends were 3 bases for V and 6 bases for J; bases not matched to a gene: 10. The CDR3 has 16 residues. The sample belongs to a study of blood T cell repertoires in COVID-19. Overall study context: Italy, Spain and the United States were the sources of the convalescent and acute COVID-19 samples.

The V call is TRBV19, the J call TRBJ1-1, with TRBD1 identical over 10 bases. The TCR originated in a man between 65 and 85 years old with acute or convalescent COVID-19. The sequenced material came from peripheral blood. The DNA for the CDR3 is TGTGCCAGTAGTATCAAGGGACAGGGGTTCTTGGCTGAAGCTTTCTTT. Its translation: CASSIKGQGFLAEAFF. The full variable domain, in which reference TRBV19 and TRBJ1-1 provide the parts outside the CDR3, is DGGITQSPKYLFRKEGQNVTLSCEQNLNHDAMYWYRQDPGQGLRLIYYSQIVNDFQKGDIAEGYSVSREKKESFPLTVTSAQKNPTAFYLCASSIKGQGFLAEAFFGQGTRLTVV.